The 7 T cell receptor beta chains given below trace back to one sample, sequenced in a study of radiotherapy plus CTLA-4 blockade in lung cancer. Only in-frame clones appear in the TCRdb table, and some are missing; sequencing was by immunoSEQ multiplex PCR. The sample includes 130,000 or so clones, about nine tenths of them seen just once. The source material was peripheral blood, sampled from a patient treated with radiotherapy plus ipilimumab. The receptors shown here come from a human donor with non-small cell lung cancer that progressed on radiotherapy plus ipilimumab.

The rearrangement links TRBV7-6 to TRBJ1-1; D is unclear. Germline CDR1 reads SGHVS; CDR2 reads FNYEAQ. V was shortened by 2 bases and J by 1 base, with 17 bases between the two germline ends. This CDR3 comprises 17 residues. The CDR3 loop is CASSLWEIPTSNTEAFF. The CDR3 DNA is TGTGCCAGCAGCTTATGGGAAATCCCGACTTCGAACACTGAAGCTTTCTTT.

The chain recombines TRBV4-2 with TRBJ1-4; unclear D gene. Trimming shortened V by 0 bases and J by 2 bases, and 10 bases separated the two germline ends. Germline CDR1 reads LGHNA; CDR2 reads YNFKEQ. This CDR3 is built from 16 residues. The CDR3 nucleotides are TGTGCCAGCAGCCAAGACGGAACCCTGACTAATGAAAAACTGTTTTTT. Translation gives CASSQDGTLTNEKLFF.

The chain carries TRBV6-6 and TRBJ2-3, with a weak D call TRBD1 (5 bases). The germline gives CDR1 MNHNY, CDR2 SVGAGI (reference sequence). V lost 7 bases to trimming and J lost 5 bases, with 16 bases between them. This CDR3 region has 14 residues. The CDR3, as DNA: TGTGCCAGCACCCCGGACGGGCAGGGAGATACGCAGTATTTT. It yields the protein CASTPDGQGDTQYF.

The chain links TRBV27 to TRBJ1-1, with 7 bases fitting TRBD1. This CDR3 spans 13 amino acids. V shed 2 bases and J 10 bases; nucleotides not matched to a gene: 7. The germline gives CDR1 MNHEY, CDR2 SMNVEV (reference sequence). The CDR3 nucleotides are TGTGCCAGCAGTTTACCGCAGGGGGGGGTAGCTTTCTTT. Translated: CASSLPQGGVAFF.

The V gene is TRBV6-1, the J gene TRBJ1-1; D remains unclear. V gave up 6 bases and J gave up 5 bases, with 16 bases separating them. CDR1 and CDR2 (germline): MNHNS, SASEGT. The CDR3 has 14 amino acids. This CDR3 is CASRIEVEGTEAFF. The CDR3 DNA sequence: TGTGCCAGCAGGATAGAGGTAGAAGGGACTGAAGCTTTCTTT.

J is TRBJ2-5 and V is TRBV5-1; 10 nucleotides match TRBD2. The length of the CDR3 is 16 residues. Trimming at V came to 0 bases and at J to 5 bases, leaving 7 bases not matched to a gene. CDR1 is SGHRS, CDR2 YFSETQ, per germline. CDR3 residues: CASSLEVAGGWETQYF. In DNA form, the CDR3 reads TGCGCCAGCAGCTTGGAGGTAGCGGGAGGATGGGAGACCCAGTACTTC.

This chain joins TRBV11-3 and TRBJ2-1, with a possible D match to TRBD2 (6 bases). The CDR3 runs 15 residues. Germline CDR1 and CDR2: SGHNT and YENEEA. V lost 0 bases, J lost 9 bases, and 15 bases lay in between. For the CDR3, the DNA is TGTGCCAGCAGCTTAGATGCGACTAGGTTGGGTGAGCAGTTCTTC. This translates into CASSLDATRLGEQFF.